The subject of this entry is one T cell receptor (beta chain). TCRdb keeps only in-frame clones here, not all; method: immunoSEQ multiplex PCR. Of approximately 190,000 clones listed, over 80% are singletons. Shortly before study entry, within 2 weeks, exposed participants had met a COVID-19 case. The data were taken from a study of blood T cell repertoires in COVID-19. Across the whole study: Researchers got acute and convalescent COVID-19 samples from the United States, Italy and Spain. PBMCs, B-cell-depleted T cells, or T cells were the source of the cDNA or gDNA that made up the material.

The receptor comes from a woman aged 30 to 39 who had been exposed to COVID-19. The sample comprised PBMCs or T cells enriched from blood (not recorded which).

CDR3 loop: CASSPLAWDYLAKNIQYF. The CDR3 region has the DNA TGCGCCAGCAGCCCGTTAGCATGGGACTATCTAGCCAAAAACATTCAGTACTTC. The chain joins TRBV5-1 to TRBJ2-4; the match to TRBD2 covers 7 bases. Germline values: CDR1 SGHRS, CDR2 YFSETQ. The CDR3 is made up of 18 amino acids. The V segment lost 4 bases and the J segment 0 bases; nucleotides outside the gene matches: 13.